These 28 T cell receptor beta chains were sequenced from one sample in a study of lymphopenia after photon versus proton radiotherapy. Assay used: immunoSEQ multiplex PCR; TCRdb lists only in-frame clones, some missing. The sample has about 45,000 clones, less than 90% seen once. The sample consisted of peripheral blood, taken from a patient treated with photon-based radiotherapy. The receptors derive from a man in his forties with gastric cancer.

The V gene is TRBV21-1, the J gene TRBJ2-7; the table's TRBD1 call for D was not verified on the DNA. TRBV21-1 is labeled a pseudogene. CDR3 length equals 17 residues. CDR3 nucleotide sequence: TGTGGAGAATGGAGGAGGAATCGACAGGGGGCCGTCTACGAGCAGTACTTC. As protein: CGEWRRNRQGAVYEQYF.

V usage is TRBV10-3 and J usage is TRBJ2-7; no reliable D call. The CDR3 consists of 13 residues. Trimming shortened V by 10 bases and J by 1 base, and 14 bases separated the two germline ends. Per germline, CDR1 ENHRY and CDR2 SYGVKD. The CDR3 bases are TGTGCCACCAGATGGGCGCAGTCCTACGAGCAGTACTTC. Protein: CATRWAQSYEQYF.

This clone was found a few times. The chain has TRBV19 and TRBJ1-5; 12 nucleotides line up with TRBD1. In germline, CDR1 is LNHDA, CDR2 SQIVND (reference sequence). V gave up 10 bases and J gave up 5 bases; unmatched junction bases: 3. The length of the CDR3 is 13 residues. The CDR3 nucleotides read TGTGCCACCGGGACAGGGGGCGATCAGCCCCAGCATTTT. It is translated as CATGTGGDQPQHF.

This chain links TRBV11-2 with TRBJ2-3; 10 nucleotides match TRBD2. V trimming: 1 base; J trimming: 4 bases; junction bases outside the gene matches: 5. CDR3 length: 16 amino acids. Germline V gene data show CDR1 as SGHAT and CDR2 as FQNNGV. The CDR3 loop reads CASSLASGGVPDTQYF. Here the CDR3 DNA reads TGTGCCAGCAGCTTAGCCAGCGGGGGGGTCCCAGATACGCAGTATTTT.

The CDR3, as DNA: TGTGCCAGCAGTGGTTCCGCACAGGTCGCGAATACTAACTATGGCTACACCTTC. This sequence encodes CASSGSAQVANTNYGYTF. This chain joins TRBV6-1 and TRBJ1-2; a weak D match, TRBD1 (5 bases). Germline-derived CDR1 and CDR2 are MNHNS and SASEGT. The CDR3 has 18 residues. Trimming took 4 bases from V and 0 from J, leaving 21 bases between them.

CDR3 in DNA: TGTGCCAGTAGTATTGGACAGGGTCGCTCTGGAAACACCATATATTTT. Translating it yields CASSIGQGRSGNTIYF. This rearrangement joins TRBV19 to TRBJ1-3, with 8 bases aligning to TRBD1. V shed 3 bases and J 0 bases; nucleotides not matched to a gene: 4. Germline V gives CDR1 LNHDA, CDR2 SQIVND (reference sequence). This CDR3 spans 16 amino acids.

The V call is TRBV5-6, the J call TRBJ2-3; no reliable D call. Trimming removed 1 base from V and 0 bases from J, with 12 bases in between. Germline CDR1 reads SGHDT; CDR2 reads YYEEEE. This CDR3 has 16 amino acids. The chain's CDR3 is CASSLYSRPSTDTQYF. CDR3 in DNA: TGTGCCAGCAGCTTGTACAGTAGGCCTAGCACAGATACGCAGTATTTT.

The chain couples TRBV6-1 to TRBJ2-1; possible D gene TRBD2, 5 bases. Trimming took 6 bases from V and 10 from J, leaving 10 bases between them. CDR3 length: 11 amino acids. Looked up from germline, CDR1 is MNHNS and CDR2 is SASEGT. CDR3: CASSQIAEQFF. DNA for the CDR3: TGTGCCAGCAGCCAGATAGCGGAGCAGTTCTTC.

The V call is TRBV10-3, the J call TRBJ1-1, with TRBD1 matching over 12 bases. Germline loops: CDR1 ENHRY, CDR2 SYGVKD. This CDR3 spans 16 amino acids. V lost 0 bases, J lost 2 bases, and 1 base stayed unmatched. CDR3 in DNA: TGTGCCATCAGTGAGTCGGGACAGGGGGCCAACACTGAAGCTTTCTTT. Translation gives CAISESGQGANTEAFF.

J is TRBJ2-3 and V is TRBV9, with D unresolved. The V gene's germline CDR1 is SGDLS and CDR2 YYNGEE. The CDR3 loop spans 13 amino acids. V was clipped by 0 bases and J by 1 base, with 3 bases between them. This CDR3 is CASSVVGTDTQYF. The CDR3 DNA sequence: TGTGCCAGCAGCGTAGTGGGCACAGATACGCAGTATTTT. The variable domain in full, with the rest retrieved from reference TRBV9 and TRBJ2-3, is DSGVTQTPKHLITATGQRVTLRCSPRSGDLSVYWYQQSLDQGLQFLIQYYNGEERAKGNILERFSAQQFPDLHSELNLSSLELGDSALYFCASSVVGTDTQYFGPGTRLTVL.

The chain recombines TRBV5-1 with TRBJ2-2; D might be TRBD2 (6 bases). Per germline, CDR1 SGHRS and CDR2 YFSETQ. V was pared by 0 bases and J by 2 bases, with 8 bases between. This CDR3 has 15 residues. CDR3 protein: CASSLARGNTGELFF. The CDR3 DNA follows: TGCGCCAGCAGCTTGGCGCGGGGAAACACCGGGGAGCTGTTTTTT.

This chain uses TRBV29-1 with TRBJ2-1, with 9 bases that match TRBD1. CDR3 length: 14 residues. The V gene's germline CDR1 is SQVTM and CDR2 ANQGSEA. V trimming: 7 bases; J trimming: 5 bases; junction bases outside the gene matches: 9. CDR3 residues: CSAETGTGNNEQFF. The CDR3 DNA reads as TGCAGCGCCGAGACCGGGACAGGGAACAATGAGCAGTTCTTC.

This chain uses TRBV4-2 with TRBJ2-3, with 8 bases aligning to TRBD1. The V gene's germline CDR1 is LGHNA and CDR2 YNFKEQ. The CDR3 length is 19 residues. The V and J ends lost 0 bases and 1 base, in that order; junction bases with no gene match: 12. This chain's CDR3 is CASSQEGGWTGRGTDTQYF. In DNA form, the CDR3 reads TGTGCCAGCAGCCAAGAAGGAGGGTGGACAGGGAGAGGCACAGATACGCAGTATTTT.

This clone has just one count. The chain links TRBV27 to TRBJ2-2; 11 bases are a match to TRBD1. The V segment lost 6 bases and the J segment 7 bases; nucleotides outside the gene matches: 4. Germline CDR1 and CDR2: MNHEY and SMNVEV (reference sequence). The CDR3 sequence is 14 residues long. The CDR3 protein is CASRGQGAGGELFF. CDR3 bases: TGTGCCAGCAGAGGACAGGGGGCGGGCGGGGAGCTGTTTTTT.

The chain carries TRBV11-2 and TRBJ2-7, with D perhaps given as TRBD1 or TRBD2 (6 bases each). CDR1 and CDR2 (germline): SGHAT, FQNNGV. The CDR3 extends over 13 amino acids. V lost 8 bases and J lost 5, with 16 bases in between. The CDR3 region is CASGGPGVHEQYF. In DNA form, the CDR3 reads TGTGCCAGCGGGGGGCCCGGAGTCCACGAGCAGTACTTC.

This sequence joins TRBV19 and TRBJ2-1, with D possibly matching TRBD1 (6 bases). The CDR3 runs 16 residues. Between the trimmed V and J ends, which lost 0 bases and 1 base, there was a span of 10 bases. In germline, CDR1 is LNHDA, CDR2 SQIVND (reference sequence). CDR3 protein: CASSIDLGQSYNEQFF. The CDR3, as DNA: TGTGCCAGTAGTATAGATCTAGGACAGTCCTACAATGAGCAGTTCTTC.

The chain is built from TRBV30 and TRBJ2-5; 8 nucleotides align to TRBD2. J gave up 4 bases and V 1 base, and 2 bases lay outside the gene matches. The CDR3 extends over 13 amino acids. Germline V gene lookup returns CDR1 GTSNPN and CDR2 SVGIG (reference sequence). The DNA of the CDR3 is TGTGCCTGGAGTGCCCTAGCGGGAGAGACCCAGTACTTC. Protein: CAWSALAGETQYF.

This clone qualifies as medium-sized. The chain is built from TRBV27 and TRBJ1-1; 7 bases map to TRBD1. In germline, CDR1 is MNHEY, CDR2 SMNVEV (reference sequence). V gave up 10 bases and J gave up 1 base; unmatched junction bases: 6. CDR3 length: 13 residues. CDR3: CATGQASNTEAFF. The CDR3 DNA reads TGTGCCACCGGACAGGCTTCGAACACTGAAGCTTTCTTT.

The chain couples TRBV9 to TRBJ2-7, with D perhaps given as TRBD1 or TRBD2 (5 bases each). The germline V gene has CDR1 SGDLS and CDR2 YYNGEE. Trimming stripped 3 bases from V and 5 bases from J, with 15 bases between. CDR3 length equals 14 residues. This CDR3 reads CASSAGRAGNEQYF. In DNA, the CDR3 is TGTGCCAGCAGCGCGGGGCGGGCGGGCAACGAGCAGTACTTC.

This sequence joins TRBV2 and TRBJ2-1; no clear D. The CDR3 consists of 17 residues. The germline V gene encodes CDR1 SNHLY and CDR2 FYNNEI. V was shortened by 2 bases and J by 3 bases, with 17 bases between the two germline ends. The CDR3 spells CASSEYRIPSLYNEQFF. The CDR3 DNA is TGTGCCAGCAGTGAATACCGTATCCCCTCACTCTACAATGAGCAGTTCTTC.

This clone appeared a single time. The chain employs TRBV7-8 and TRBJ2-7; D might be TRBD2 (6 bases). This CDR3 comprises 15 residues. The V gene's germline CDR1 is SGHVS and CDR2 FQNEAQ. V lost 1 base, J lost 3 bases, and 13 bases lay in between. The CDR3 region is CASSLGAGYGYEQYF. The CDR3 DNA follows: TGTGCCAGCAGCTTAGGTGCGGGGTACGGCTACGAGCAGTACTTC.

J is TRBJ2-5 and V is TRBV4-1; tentative D call: TRBD2 (5 bases). Germline lookup yields CDR1 MGHRA and CDR2 YSYEKL. This CDR3 contains 14 residues. With 1 base removed from V and 2 bases from J, the gap between germline ends came to 8 bases. CDR3 DNA sequence: TGCGCCAGCAGCCAAGCGAGGGATCAAGAGACCCAGTACTTC. Protein: CASSQARDQETQYF.

This chain joins TRBV19 and TRBJ2-7; TRBD2 agrees at 13 bases. V trimming: 3 bases; J trimming: 4 bases; junction bases outside the gene matches: 0. CDR3 size: 14 residues. Germline values: CDR1 LNHDA, CDR2 SQIVND (reference sequence). Here the CDR3 reads CASSMTSGGYEQYF. CDR3 in DNA: TGTGCCAGTAGTATGACTAGCGGGGGGTACGAGCAGTACTTC. Filled out from reference TRBV19 and TRBJ2-7, the complete variable domain reads DGGITQSPKYLFRKEGQNVTLSCEQNLNHDAMYWYRQDPGQGLRLIYYSQIVNDFQKGDIAEGYSVSREKKESFPLTVTSAQKNPTAFYLCASSMTSGGYEQYFGPGTRLTVT.

This clone was recorded a few times. The chain recombines TRBV11-2 with TRBJ1-3; D uncertain. Per the germline V gene, CDR1 is SGHAT and CDR2 is FQNNGV. Trimming shortened V by 5 bases and J by 0 bases, and 8 bases separated the two germline ends. The CDR3 totals 14 residues. CDR3 DNA: TGTGCCAGCAGCCAGCAGCTCTCTGGAAACACCATATATTTT. This codes for CASSQQLSGNTIYF.

The rearrangement uses TRBV19 and TRBJ1-1; D remains unclear. The CDR3 contains 11 residues. CDR1 LNHDA and CDR2 SQIVND come from the germline V gene (reference sequence). Trimming shortened V by 7 bases and J by 12 bases, and 15 bases separated the two germline ends. The CDR3 loop is CASIGNGATFF. Here the CDR3 DNA reads TGTGCCAGTATCGGTAACGGTGCAACTTTCTTT.

V usage is TRBV2 and J usage is TRBJ1-1, with 9 bases fitting TRBD1. CDR3 length: 14 residues. V was pared by 6 bases and J by 7 bases, with 9 bases of the junction left unmatched. Germline V CDR1 and CDR2: SNHLY, FYNNEI. The CDR3 region is CASRERQGEVEAFF. DNA for the CDR3: TGTGCCAGCAGGGAAAGACAGGGGGAGGTTGAAGCTTTCTTT. Full variable domain (missing parts from reference TRBV2 and TRBJ1-1): EPEVTQTPSHQVTQMGQEVILRCVPISNHLYFYWYRQILGQKVEFLVSFYNNEISEKSEIFDDQFSVERPDGSNFTLKIRSTKLEDSAMYFCASRERQGEVEAFFGQGTRLTVV.

The chain carries TRBV30 and TRBJ2-7; 9 bases line up with TRBD2. J was trimmed by 5 bases and V by 0 bases; bases with no gene match: 5. The CDR3 contains 14 residues. Per the germline V gene, CDR1 is GTSNPN and CDR2 is SVGIG (reference sequence). DNA for the CDR3: TGTGCCTGGAGTGTGATAGCGGGGGACCACGAGCAGTACTTC. Its protein product is CAWSVIAGDHEQYF.

The chain is built from TRBV5-1 and TRBJ2-5; maybe TRBD2 (5 bases). Per germline, CDR1 SGHRS and CDR2 YFSETQ. The CDR3 contains 15 residues. Trimming shortened V by 1 base and J by 3 bases, and 13 bases separated the two germline ends. This CDR3 is CASSLRGYVEETQYF. DNA of the CDR3: TGCGCCAGCAGCTTGAGAGGGTATGTGGAAGAGACCCAGTACTTC. The full variable domain, in which reference TRBV5-1 and TRBJ2-5 provide the parts outside the CDR3, is KAGVTQTPRYLIKTRGQQVTLSCSPISGHRSVSWYQQTPGQGLQFLFEYFSETQRNKGNFPGRFSGRQFSNSRSEMNVSTLELGDSALYLCASSLRGYVEETQYFGPGTRLLVL.